The 3 T cell receptor beta chains below were found in one sample sequenced in a study of blood T cell repertoires in COVID-19. Generated by immunoSEQ multiplex PCR, the TCRdb table keeps only in-frame clones and is missing some. Of some 85,000 clones listed, roughly nine tenths are singletons. The sample comprised peripheral blood. These receptors all come from a man between 45 and 60 years old with acute or convalescent COVID-19.

This chain connects TRBV7-2 to TRBJ2-2; 7 bases fit TRBD1. Germline V gene data show CDR1 as SGHTA and CDR2 as FQGNSA. The CDR3 extends over 14 amino acids. Losses at the gene ends were 5 bases for V and 5 bases for J; bases not matched to a gene: 5. CDR3 sequence reads: CASSPGTATGELFF. CDR3 bases: TGTGCCAGCAGCCCAGGGACAGCAACCGGGGAGCTGTTTTTT.

The chain links TRBV30 to TRBJ1-2, with no clear D. Germline V gene data show CDR1 as GTSNPN and CDR2 as SVGIG (reference sequence). This CDR3 has 17 residues. Trimming cost V 0 bases and J 4 bases, with 21 bases left between them. CDR3 nucleotides: TGTGCCTGGAGTGTACACGGACTGCTCCGTAGAGTCTATGGCTACACCTTC. This gives the protein CAWSVHGLLRRVYGYTF. Complete variable domain (other parts from reference TRBV30 and TRBJ1-2): SQTIHQWPATLVQPVGSPLSLECTVEGTSNPNLYWYRQAAGRGLQLLFYSVGIGQISSEVPQNLSASRPQDRQFILSSKKLLLSDSGFYLCAWSVHGLLRRVYGYTFGSGTRLTVV.

The chain recombines TRBV5-1 with TRBJ1-2; D is undetermined. The CDR3 totals 14 residues. Trimming took off 0 bases at V and 4 bases at J, with 10 bases between the two ends. The germline V gene encodes CDR1 SGHRS and CDR2 YFSETQ. CDR3 nucleotide sequence: TGCGCCAGCAGCTTGGAGGACGGGGTCTATGGCTACACCTTC. Translation gives CASSLEDGVYGYTF.